The entry below gives a single TCR beta chain sequence along with its context. The table lists this clone with a count of one. The specificity of this receptor is unknown. The input lacks base qualities; no much larger clone sits a single base away. TCRbeta CDR3 regions were amplified from genomic DNA using the immunoSEQ Assay, a bias-controlled multiplex PCR. Per the source publication's procedure: Within the assay, amplification of reference gene primers was used to estimate how many nucleated cells each sample contained. To quantify the absolute abundance of each unique TCRbeta CDR3 rearrangement, sequence reads were collapsed and filtered. For each sample, productive Simpson clonality was calculated as the square root of Simpson's diversity index across productive rearrangements. Entries here come from immuneACCESS through TCRdb and include only in-frame sequences with V and J called. Some clones fail to appear in such tables; in the studies checked, an unresolved V gene covers under half of the shortfall, and the cause of the remainder is unknown. The V and J calls and clone size are taken from that table; D and trimming were inferred from the DNA. This sample lists under 350,000 clones; roughly nine tenths were detected once. The leading ten clones occupy roughly 2.6% of the sample.

This entry is derived from a study of blood T cell repertoires in COVID-19 (dated by TCRdb to the early 2020s). In the study overall: Samples covering the acute and convalescent phases of COVID-19 were provided by collaborators in the United States, Italy and Spain. The material from the prospective study consisted of cDNA or gDNA derived from T cells, B-cell-depleted T cells, or PBMCs. The dataset comprised deeply sampled blood TCRbeta repertoires from subjects exposed to, actively infected with, or recovered from COVID-19. A freely available public database, intended as a resource for researchers studying the immune response to SARS-CoV-2, is where the repertoires were released. Samples came from the ongoing ImmuneRACE study (first 160 participants) plus 1,254 subjects from 6 global collaborators. A de-identified subject ID, COVID-19 status, age in years and sex were almost always included in the sample metadata. HLA class I and class II types, where available, came from metadata supplied by the sample provider rather than from assay-based typing.

Here is what the overall study found, with its caveats: The quantity of clinical and demographic metadata differed by source and by participant and was supplied without curation.

The germline V gene encodes CDR1 SGHTA and CDR2 FQGNSA. Trimming at the junction amounts to 5 bases on V and 5 bases on J, and the germline ends lie 24 bases apart. The CDR3 goes from the cysteine to the phenylalanine over 17 residues. Just CDR3 DNA is preserved here, 51 bases in frame from base 1. In the prospective study, participants were about 18 to 100 years old, resided in under 30 geographic areas of the United States, and were enrolled through a virtual design. In the prospective study, cohorts were assigned on the basis of participant-reported clinical history obtained from a screening survey and a study questionnaire. Recovered participants in ImmuneRACE Cohort 3 were defined by two consecutive negative NP/OP PCR tests, clearance by a healthcare professional, or resolution of symptoms. In the prospective study, mobile phlebotomists collected whole blood, serum and a nasopharyngeal or oropharyngeal swab from each participant. Prospective study participants could optionally give additional blood draws and questionnaires over an approximately 2-month period. Prospective study blood samples were shipped either frozen or at room temperature before DNA extraction.

Recombination joined TRBV7-2 with TRBJ2-5; the D region possibly corresponds to TRBD2 (6 bases align). Material: PBMCs or T cells enriched from blood (not recorded which). This receptor was taken from a man aged 60 to 75 who had recovered from COVID-19. The CDR3 protein: CASSLGFGRGSTETQYF. The nucleotide sequence is TGTGCCAGCAGCCTGGGTTTTGGGCGGGGTTCGACCGAGACCCAGTACTTC.